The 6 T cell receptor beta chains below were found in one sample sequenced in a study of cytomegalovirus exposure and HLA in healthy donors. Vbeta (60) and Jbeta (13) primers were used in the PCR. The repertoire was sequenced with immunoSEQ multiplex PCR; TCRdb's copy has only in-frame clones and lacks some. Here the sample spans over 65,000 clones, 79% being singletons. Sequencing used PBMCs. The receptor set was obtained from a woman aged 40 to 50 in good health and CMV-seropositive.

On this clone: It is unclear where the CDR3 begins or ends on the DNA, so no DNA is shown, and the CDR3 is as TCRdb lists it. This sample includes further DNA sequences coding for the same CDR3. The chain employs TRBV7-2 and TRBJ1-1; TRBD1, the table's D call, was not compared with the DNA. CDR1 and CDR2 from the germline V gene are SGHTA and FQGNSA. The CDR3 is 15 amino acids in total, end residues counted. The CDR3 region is CASSSSWGQGTEAFF.

The CDR3 DNA reads as TGTGCCAGCAGTGACGGTCGAATGAACACTGAAGCTTTCTTT. This codes for CASSDGRMNTEAFF. V and J are TRBV25-1 and TRBJ1-1; D gene ambiguous. Germline loops: CDR1 MGHDK, CDR2 SYGVNS. The CDR3 length is 14 residues. V lost 3 bases to trimming and J lost 0 bases, with 8 bases between them.

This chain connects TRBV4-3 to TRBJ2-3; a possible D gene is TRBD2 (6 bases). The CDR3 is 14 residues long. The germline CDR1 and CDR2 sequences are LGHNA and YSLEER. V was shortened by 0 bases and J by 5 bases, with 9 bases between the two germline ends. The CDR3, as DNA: TGCGCCAGCAGCCAAGAGCTGGGACTAGATACGCAGTATTTT. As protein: CASSQELGLDTQYF.

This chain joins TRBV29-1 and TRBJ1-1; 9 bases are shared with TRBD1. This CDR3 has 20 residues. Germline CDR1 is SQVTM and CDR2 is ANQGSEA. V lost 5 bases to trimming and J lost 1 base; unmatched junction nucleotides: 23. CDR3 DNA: TGCAGCGTTAAGCTCCGGGACAGGGAGGGGAGTATTAGGGGGAACACTGAAGCTTTCTTT. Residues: CSVKLRDREGSIRGNTEAFF.

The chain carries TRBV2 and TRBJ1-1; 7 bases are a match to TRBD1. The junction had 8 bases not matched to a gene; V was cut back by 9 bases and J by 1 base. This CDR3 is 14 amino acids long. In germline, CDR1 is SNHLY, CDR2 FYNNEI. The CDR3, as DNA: TGTGCCAGACAAAAGGGGGCAGGGAACACTGAAGCTTTCTTT. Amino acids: CARQKGAGNTEAFF.

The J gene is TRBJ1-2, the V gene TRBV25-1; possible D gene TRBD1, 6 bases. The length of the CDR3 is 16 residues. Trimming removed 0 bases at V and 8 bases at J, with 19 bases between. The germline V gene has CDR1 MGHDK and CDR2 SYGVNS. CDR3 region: CASSEYIEGGGVGYTF. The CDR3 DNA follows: TGTGCCAGCAGTGAATATATAGAAGGGGGGGGCGTGGGCTACACCTTC.